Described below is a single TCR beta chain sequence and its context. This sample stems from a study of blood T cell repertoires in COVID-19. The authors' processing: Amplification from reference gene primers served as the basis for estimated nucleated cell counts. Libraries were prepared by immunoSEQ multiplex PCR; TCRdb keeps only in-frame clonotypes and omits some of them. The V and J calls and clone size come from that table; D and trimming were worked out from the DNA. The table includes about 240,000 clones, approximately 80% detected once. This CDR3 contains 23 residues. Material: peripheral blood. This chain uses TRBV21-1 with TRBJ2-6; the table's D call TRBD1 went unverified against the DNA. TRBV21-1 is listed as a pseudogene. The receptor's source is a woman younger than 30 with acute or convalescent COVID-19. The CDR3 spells CASSQKGRDRNSPWPTGTNVLTF. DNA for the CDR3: TGTGCCAGCAGCCAAAAGGGCCGGGACAGGAATTCCCCTTGGCCCACCGGGACCAACGTCCTGACTTTC.